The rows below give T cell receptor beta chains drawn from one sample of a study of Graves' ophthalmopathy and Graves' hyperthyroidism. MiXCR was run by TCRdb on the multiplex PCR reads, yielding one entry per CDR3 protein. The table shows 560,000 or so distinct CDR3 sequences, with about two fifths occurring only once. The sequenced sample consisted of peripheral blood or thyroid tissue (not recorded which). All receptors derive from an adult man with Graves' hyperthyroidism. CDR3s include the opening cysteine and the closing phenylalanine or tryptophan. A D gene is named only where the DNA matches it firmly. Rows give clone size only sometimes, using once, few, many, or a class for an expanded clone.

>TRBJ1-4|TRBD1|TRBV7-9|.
TGTGCCAGCAGCTTAAAAACAGGGGGCACTGAAGCTGAAAAACTGTTTTTT
CASSLKTGGTEAEKLFF
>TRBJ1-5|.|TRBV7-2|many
TGTGCCAGCAGTCGAGATGGGGTGGGCAATCAGCCCCAGCATTTT
CASSRDGVGNQPQHF
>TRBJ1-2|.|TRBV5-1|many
TGCGCCAGCAGGGCGAGGGAAGGTAGCTATGGCTACACCTTC
CASRAREGSYGYTF
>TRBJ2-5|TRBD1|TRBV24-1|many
TGTGCCACCAGTGACCCACAGGGGGACATGGAGACCCAGTACTTC
CATSDPQGDMETQYF
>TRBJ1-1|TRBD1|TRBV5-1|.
TGTGCCAGCAGCCAACTCACAGGGGCGCGGGGTGGCACTGAAGCTTTCTTT
CASSQLTGARGGTEAFF
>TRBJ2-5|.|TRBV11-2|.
TGTGCCAGCAGCTTATCCCTAAGAAACGAAGAGACCCAGTACTTC
CASSLSLRNEETQYF
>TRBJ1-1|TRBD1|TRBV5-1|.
TGCGCCAGCAGTTGGACAGGGGGCAAAGCTGAAGCTTTCTTT
CASSWTGGKAEAFF
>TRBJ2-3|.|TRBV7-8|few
TGTGCCAGCATAATGGGCGCGAGCACAGATACGCAGTATTTT
CASIMGASTDTQYF
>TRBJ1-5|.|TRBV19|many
TGTGCCAGTAGTAAAACAGGGAATCAGCCCCAGCATTTT
CASSKTGNQPQHF
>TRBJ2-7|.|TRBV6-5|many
TGTGCCAGCAGTTACGGGGCTAGCGTTACCTACGAGCAGTACTTC
CASSYGASVTYEQYF
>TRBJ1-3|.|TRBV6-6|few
TGTGCCAGCAGTTATGAAGGCGTCTCTGGAAACACCATATATTTT
CASSYEGVSGNTIYF
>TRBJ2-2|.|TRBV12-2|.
TGTGCAAGTCGGAACAGAGTAGATTGCACCGGGGAGCTGTTTTTT
CASRNRVDCTGELFF
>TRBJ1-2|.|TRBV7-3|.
TGTGCCAGCAGCTTAGTGGCGGGTGGCTACACCTTC
CASSLVAGGYTF
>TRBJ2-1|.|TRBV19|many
TGTGCCAGTAGCACTGGGACTGGCAATGAGCAGTTCTTC
CASSTGTGNEQFF
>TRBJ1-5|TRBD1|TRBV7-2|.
TGTGCCAGCAGCCTATTGGCAGGGGGGGCCCTGCATTTT
CASSLLAGGALHF
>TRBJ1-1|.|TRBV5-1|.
TGCGCCAGCAGCTTGGCCGAGGGTTGGACTGAAGCTTTCTTT
CASSLAEGWTEAFF
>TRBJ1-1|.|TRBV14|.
TGTGCCAGCAGCCAAGAGAAGGGGACGAACACTGAAGCTTTCTTT
CASSQEKGTNTEAFF
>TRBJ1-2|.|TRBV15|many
TGTGCCACCAGCAGAGCAGGGGAGGGCTACACCTTC
CATSRAGEGYTF
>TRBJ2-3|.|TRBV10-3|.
TGTACCATCAGTGTGCAGCTAGCCACAGATACGCAGTATTTT
CTISVQLATDTQYF
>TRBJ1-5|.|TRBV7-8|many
TGTGCCAGCAGTCAGAACAATCAGCCCCAGCATTTT
CASSQNNQPQHF
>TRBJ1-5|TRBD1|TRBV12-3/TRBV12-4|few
TGTGCCAGCAGCCCACAGGGGGTTTTTCAGCCCCAGCATTTT
CASSPQGVFQPQHF
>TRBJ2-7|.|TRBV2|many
TGTGCCAGCAGCCAGGGGGGTTACGAGCAGTACTTC
CASSQGGYEQYF
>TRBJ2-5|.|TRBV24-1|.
TGTGCCACAGTCGAAGAGACCCAGTACTTC
CATVEETQYF
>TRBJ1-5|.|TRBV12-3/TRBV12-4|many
TGTGCCAGCAGTCAAACGCATTCACAGCTACCCAATCAGCCCCAGCATTTT
CASSQTHSQLPNQPQHF
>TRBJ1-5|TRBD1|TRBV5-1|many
TGCGCCAGCAGCTCGACAGGGGGATCGGATCAGCCCCAGCATTTT
CASSSTGGSDQPQHF
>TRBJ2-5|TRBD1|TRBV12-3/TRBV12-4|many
TGTGCCAGCAGTTTCATCCGGGACAGGGGAAGAGAGACCCAGTACTTC
CASSFIRDRGRETQYF
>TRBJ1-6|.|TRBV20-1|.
TGCAGTACCCGGGACGCGCTATCACCCCTCCACTTT
CSTRDALSPLHF
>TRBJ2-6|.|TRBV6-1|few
TGTGCCAGCAGTGAGGTGGCGGGGGCACCCTCTGGGGCCAACGTCCTGACTTTC
CASSEVAGAPSGANVLTF
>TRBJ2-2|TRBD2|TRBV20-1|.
TGCAGTATGAGACTAGCGGGAGGGAGCGGCACCGGGGAGCTGTTTTTT
CSMRLAGGSGTGELFF
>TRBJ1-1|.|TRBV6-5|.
TGTGCCAGCACCGGGGACTCTTACTCTGAAGCTTTCTTT
CASTGDSYSEAFF